One and the same sample provided the 2 T cell receptor beta chains below, sequenced in a study of blood T cell repertoires in COVID-19. Here immunoSEQ multiplex PCR was the method, and the copy in TCRdb shows in-frame clones only, minus some. The sample contains approximately 260,000 clones, more than 70% of which appear only once. The specimen was PBMCs or T cells enriched from blood (not recorded which). The receptors here all came from a woman aged 40 to 50 with acute COVID-19.

V usage is TRBV19 and J usage is TRBJ1-2; TRBD1 aligns across 10 bases. The V segment lost 4 bases and the J segment 4 bases; nucleotides outside the gene matches: 6. CDR3 length: 15 residues. The germline gives CDR1 LNHDA, CDR2 SQIVND (reference sequence). The CDR3 here is CASSTRQGAAYGYTF. In nucleotides, the CDR3 is TGTGCCAGTAGTACTCGACAGGGGGCGGCCTATGGCTACACCTTC. The whole variable domain, filled in from reference TRBV19 and TRBJ1-2, reads DGGITQSPKYLFRKEGQNVTLSCEQNLNHDAMYWYRQDPGQGLRLIYYSQIVNDFQKGDIAEGYSVSREKKESFPLTVTSAQKNPTAFYLCASSTRQGAAYGYTFGSGTRLTVV.

The V gene is TRBV7-9, the J gene TRBJ1-1, with D tentatively TRBD1 (6 bases). The V gene's germline CDR1 is SEHNR and CDR2 FQNEAQ (reference sequence). The CDR3 has 15 amino acids. Trimming removed 3 bases at V and 3 bases at J, with 14 bases between. CDR3 nucleotide sequence: TGTGCCAGCAGCTTCCAGGGGATTAGGGACACTGAAGCTTTCTTT. Encoded protein: CASSFQGIRDTEAFF.